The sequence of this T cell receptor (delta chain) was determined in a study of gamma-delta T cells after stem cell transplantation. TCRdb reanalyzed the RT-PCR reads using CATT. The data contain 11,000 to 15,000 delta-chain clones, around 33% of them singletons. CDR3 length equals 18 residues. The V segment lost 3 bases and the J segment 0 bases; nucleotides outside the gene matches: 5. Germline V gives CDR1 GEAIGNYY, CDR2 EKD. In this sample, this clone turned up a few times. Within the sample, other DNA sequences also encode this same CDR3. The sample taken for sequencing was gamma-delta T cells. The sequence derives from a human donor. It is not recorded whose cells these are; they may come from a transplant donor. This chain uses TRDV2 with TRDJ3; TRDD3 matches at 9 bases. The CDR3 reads CACDVLGDISWDTRQMFF. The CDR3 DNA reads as TGTGCCTGTGACGTACTGGGGGACATCTCCTGGGACACCCGACAGATGTTTTTC.